This is a list of T cell receptor beta chains from one sample in a study of Ad26.COV2.S vaccination and SARS-CoV-2 variants. Repertoires were generated with immunoSEQ multiplex PCR, while TCRdb's copy carries only in-frame clones and drops some. The data contain more than 350,000 clones, around nine tenths of them singletons. The material sequenced was peripheral blood, taken in a trial of Ad26.COV2.S vaccine versus placebo. Receptors were obtained from a person aged 18-65 years who received the Ad26.COV2.S COVID-19 vaccine or a placebo. The CDR3 runs from the conserved cysteine through the conserved F or W. A D gene is named only where the DNA matches it firmly. The listing skips clone size in some rows; elsewhere it reads once, few, many or a size class.

V	J	size	D	DNA	CDR3
TRBV7-9	TRBJ2-5	-	-	TGTGCCAGCAGCTTAGTGGTAGGGGAGACCCAGTACTTC	CASSLVVGETQYF
TRBV29-1	TRBJ2-7	-	-	TGCAGCGTTGAAGATGGGGAGCTCCACGAGCAGTACTTC	CSVEDGELHEQYF
TRBV29-1	TRBJ1-6	-	-	TGCAGCGTTCAGACCAATACAGGCTATAATTCACCCCTCCACTTT	CSVQTNTGYNSPLHF
TRBV5-1	TRBJ2-7	-	-	TGCGCCAGCAGGAGCGAGGGTAACGAGCAGTACTTC	CASRSEGNEQYF
TRBV18	TRBJ1-1	-	TRBD1	TGTGCCAGCTCACCAGGGACAGGGGAGAGAGTCACTGAAGCTTTCTTT	CASSPGTGERVTEAFF
TRBV4-3	TRBJ1-2	-	TRBD1	TGCGCCAGCAGCCAAGACGGGACAGGGGGACCTAACTATGGCTACACCTTC	CASSQDGTGGPNYGYTF
TRBV29-1	TRBJ2-1	-	TRBD1	TGCAGCGCGGGACAGGGAGTCTACAATGAGCAGTTCTTC	CSAGQGVYNEQFF
TRBV4-1	TRBJ2-3	-	TRBD2	TGCGCCAGCAGCCAAGATACTAGCGGGGAGACAGATACGCAGTATTTT	CASSQDTSGETDTQYF
TRBV7-9	TRBJ2-5	-	TRBD2	TGTGCCAGCAGCACGACTAGCGGGATTGTAGAGACCCAGTACTTC	CASSTTSGIVETQYF
TRBV3-1/TRBV3-2	TRBJ2-5	-	TRBD2	TGTGCCACCGTGACATGGACTAGCGCGTACCAAGAGACCCAGTACTTC	CATVTWTSAYQETQYF
TRBV5-4	TRBJ2-1	-	TRBD2	TGTGCCAGCAGCTTGGGGACTAGCGGGAGCTCCTACAATGAGCAGTTCTTC	CASSLGTSGSSYNEQFF
TRBV20-1	TRBJ2-3	-	-	TGCAGTGCTAGTATGACGGATACAGATACGCAGTATTTT	CSASMTDTDTQYF
TRBV12-1	TRBJ2-3	-	-	TGTGCCAGCAGCTTTGCGCCTAGCGGGGTCACAGATACGCAGTATTTT	CASSFAPSGVTDTQYF
TRBV2	TRBJ2-7	-	-	TGTGCCAGCAGTGGGTCCCGTATCCACGAGCAGTACTTC	CASSGSRIHEQYF
TRBV27	TRBJ1-2	-	TRBD1	TGTGCCAGCAGTGGTGGAGGGGGCGCTTTCGGCTACACCTTC	CASSGGGGAFGYTF
TRBV5-4	TRBJ2-5	-	-	TGTGCCAGCAGCTCGTCGAGAGGGGCCCAAGAGACCCAGTACTTC	CASSSSRGAQETQYF
TRBV12-3/TRBV12-4	TRBJ2-7	-	-	TGTGCCAGCAGTTTAGATCACGGGGAGCAGTACTTC	CASSLDHGEQYF
TRBV25-1	TRBJ2-7	-	-	TGTGCCAGCAGTGCTTACAGTTCAGCCTACGAGCAGTACTTC	CASSAYSSAYEQYF
TRBV11-2	TRBJ2-5	-	-	TGTGCCAGCAGCCCCGCTAAGGAGGAGACCCAGTACTTC	CASSPAKEETQYF
TRBV27	TRBJ1-4	-	-	TGTGCCAGCGGGCGTGAGGGACCAGAAAAACTGTTTTTT	CASGREGPEKLFF
TRBV2	TRBJ2-2	-	TRBD2	TGTGCCAGCAGGGGACTAGCGGGAGTGAGCGGGGAGCTGTTTTTT	CASRGLAGVSGELFF
TRBV6-2/TRBV6-3	TRBJ2-2	-	-	TGTGCCAGCAGTTATGGTTGGTTGCGGAAAGGTCCCGGGGAGCTGTTTTTT	CASSYGWLRKGPGELFF
TRBV6-5	TRBJ1-5	-	TRBD1	TGTGCCAGCAGTTTAACCGGGACAGGGAATCAGCCCCAGCATTTT	CASSLTGTGNQPQHF
TRBV5-1	TRBJ2-1	-	-	TGCGCCAGCAGCTCGTACATAGAGTCGAACTCCTACAATGAGCAGTTCTTC	CASSSYIESNSYNEQFF
TRBV7-8	TRBJ2-2	-	TRBD1	TGTGCCAGCAGCTTCCTACAGGGGTCTGGGGAGCTGTTTTTT	CASSFLQGSGELFF
TRBV9	TRBJ2-2	-	-	TGTGCCAGCAGCGTAGGAGACACCGGGGAGCTGTTTTTT	CASSVGDTGELFF
TRBV6-2/TRBV6-3	TRBJ2-1	once	TRBD2	TGTGCCAGCAGTTACTTTACTAGCGGGAGCTCCTACAATGAGCAGTTCTTC	CASSYFTSGSSYNEQFF
TRBV10-3	TRBJ1-2	-	-	TGTGCCATCAGTGTTGGGGGAGGGGTGAACGTGGACACCTTC	CAISVGGGVNVDTF
TRBV10-3	TRBJ2-1	-	TRBD2	TGTGCCATCAGTGGGACTAGCGGGGATTACAATGAGCAGTTCTTC	CAISGTSGDYNEQFF
TRBV19	TRBJ2-7	-	-	TGTGCCAGTAGTAGAGACCGGGACGGATACGAGCAGTACTTC	CASSRDRDGYEQYF
TRBV10-3	TRBJ2-7	-	-	TGTGCCATCGGGCCAGTACCCTACGAGCAGTACTTC	CAIGPVPYEQYF
TRBV11-2	TRBJ1-1	once	-	TGTGCCAGCAGTTTAGGAAAAATGAACACTGAAGCTTTCTTT	CASSLGKMNTEAFF
TRBV9	TRBJ2-3	-	TRBD2	TGTGCCAGCAGCCCCAGCCTCGGCGGCAGAGAGCGGGGGGGCACAGATACGCAGTATTTT	CASSPSLGGRERGGTDTQYF
TRBV7-9	TRBJ2-1	-	-	TGTGCCAGCAGCTGGGGTACGGATGAGCAGTTCTTC	CASSWGTDEQFF
TRBV6-1	TRBJ1-6	few	TRBD1	TGTGCCAGCAGTGAAATGGGACAGGGGTACTCACCCCTCCACTTT	CASSEMGQGYSPLHF
TRBV11-2	TRBJ2-2	once	-	TGTGCCAGCAGCTTAGTATACGGGAAAGTGGCTACCGGGGAGCTGTTTTTT	CASSLVYGKVATGELFF